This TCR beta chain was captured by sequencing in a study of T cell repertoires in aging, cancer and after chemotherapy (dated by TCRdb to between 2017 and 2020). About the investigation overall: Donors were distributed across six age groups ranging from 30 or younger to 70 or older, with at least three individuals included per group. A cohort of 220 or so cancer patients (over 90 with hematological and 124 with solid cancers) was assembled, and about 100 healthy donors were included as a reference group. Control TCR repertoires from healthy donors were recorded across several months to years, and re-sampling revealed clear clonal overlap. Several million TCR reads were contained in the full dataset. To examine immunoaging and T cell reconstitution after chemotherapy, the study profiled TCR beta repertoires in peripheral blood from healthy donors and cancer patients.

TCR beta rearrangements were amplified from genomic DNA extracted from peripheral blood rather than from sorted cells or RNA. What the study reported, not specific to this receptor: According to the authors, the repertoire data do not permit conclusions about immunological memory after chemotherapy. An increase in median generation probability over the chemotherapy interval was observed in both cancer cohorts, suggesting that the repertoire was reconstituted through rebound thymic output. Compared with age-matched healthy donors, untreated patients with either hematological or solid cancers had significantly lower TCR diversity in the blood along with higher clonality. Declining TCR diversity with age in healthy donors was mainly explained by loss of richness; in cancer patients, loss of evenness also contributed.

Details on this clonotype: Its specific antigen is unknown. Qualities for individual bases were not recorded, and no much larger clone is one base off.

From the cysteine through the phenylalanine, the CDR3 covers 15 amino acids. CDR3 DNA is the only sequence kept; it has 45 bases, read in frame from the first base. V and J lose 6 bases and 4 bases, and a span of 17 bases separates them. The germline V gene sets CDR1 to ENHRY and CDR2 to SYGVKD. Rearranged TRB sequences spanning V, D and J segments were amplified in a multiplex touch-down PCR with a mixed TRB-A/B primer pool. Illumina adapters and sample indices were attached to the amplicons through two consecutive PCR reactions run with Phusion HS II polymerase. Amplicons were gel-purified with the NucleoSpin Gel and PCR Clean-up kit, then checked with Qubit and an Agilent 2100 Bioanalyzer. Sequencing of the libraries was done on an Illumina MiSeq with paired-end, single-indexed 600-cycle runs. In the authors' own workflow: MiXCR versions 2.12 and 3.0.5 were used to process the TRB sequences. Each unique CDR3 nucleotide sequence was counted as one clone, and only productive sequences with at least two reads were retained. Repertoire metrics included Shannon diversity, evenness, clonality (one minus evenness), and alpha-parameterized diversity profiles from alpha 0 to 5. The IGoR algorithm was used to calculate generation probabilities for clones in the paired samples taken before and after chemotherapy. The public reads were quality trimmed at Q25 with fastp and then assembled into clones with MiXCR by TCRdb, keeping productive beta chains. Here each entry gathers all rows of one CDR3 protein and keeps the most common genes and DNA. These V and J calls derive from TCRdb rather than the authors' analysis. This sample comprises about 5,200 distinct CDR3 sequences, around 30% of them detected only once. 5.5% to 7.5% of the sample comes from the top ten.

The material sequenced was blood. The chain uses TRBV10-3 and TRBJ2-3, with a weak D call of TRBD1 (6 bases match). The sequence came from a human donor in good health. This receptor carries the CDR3 CAIRETLTGSDTQYF. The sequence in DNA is TGTGCCATCAGGGAAACCTTAACAGGGTCAGATACGCAGTATTTT.